This entry is about one TCR beta chain. This entry belongs to a study of PD-L1 blockade in urothelial cancer. Study as a whole: Administration of atezolizumab to patients began at some point between 2014 and 2016, at 1,200 mg intravenously every 3 weeks. Blood was evaluated 3 weeks (second dose) and 6 weeks after therapy began. Across blood samples, T cells had a median count of 141,255.

The CDR3 sequence is 14 residues long. CDR1 is MNHEY, CDR2 SMNVEV, per germline (reference sequence). V was clipped by 2 bases and J by 4 bases, with 8 bases between them. Specified time point: peripheral blood 6 weeks after treatment start. Clones were read by immunoSEQ multiplex PCR, and TCRdb kept only the in-frame ones, dropping some. The top ten hold about 2.7% of the sample, which has over 40,000 clones, about 85% seen once. V is TRBV27 and J is TRBJ2-2, with D tentatively TRBD1 (5 bases). Sequences were derived from PBMCs, sampled around atezolizumab (anti-PD-L1) treatment. The sequence derives from a man between 70 and 80 years old with urothelial cancer. CDR3 region: CASSLGAATGELFF. The CDR3 coding sequence is TGTGCCAGCAGTTTAGGGGCAGCCACCGGGGAGCTGTTTTTT.